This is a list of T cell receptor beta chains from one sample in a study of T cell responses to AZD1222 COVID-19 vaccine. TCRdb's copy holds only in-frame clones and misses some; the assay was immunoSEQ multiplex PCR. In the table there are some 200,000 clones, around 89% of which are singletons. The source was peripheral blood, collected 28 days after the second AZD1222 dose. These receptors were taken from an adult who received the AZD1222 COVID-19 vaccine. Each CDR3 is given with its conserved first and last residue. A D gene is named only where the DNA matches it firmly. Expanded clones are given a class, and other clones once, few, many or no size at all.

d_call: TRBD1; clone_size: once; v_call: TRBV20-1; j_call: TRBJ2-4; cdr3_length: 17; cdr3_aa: CSASSGGGRYNESIQYF; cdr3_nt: TGCAGTGCTAGTTCAGGGGGCGGCAGGTACAACGAATCCATTCAGTACTTC
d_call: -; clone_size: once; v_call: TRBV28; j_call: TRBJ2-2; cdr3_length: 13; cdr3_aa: CASSFPITGELFF; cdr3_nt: TGTGCCAGCAGTTTCCCCATCACCGGGGAGCTGTTTTTT
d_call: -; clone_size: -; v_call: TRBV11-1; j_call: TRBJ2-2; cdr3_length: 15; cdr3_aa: CASSSTTLNTGELFF; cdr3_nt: TGTGCCAGCAGCTCGACTACCTTAAACACCGGGGAGCTGTTTTTT
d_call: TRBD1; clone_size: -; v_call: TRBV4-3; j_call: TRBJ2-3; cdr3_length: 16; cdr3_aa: CASSQSGQGATDTQYF; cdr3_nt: TGCGCCAGCAGCCAATCCGGACAGGGAGCCACAGATACGCAGTATTTT
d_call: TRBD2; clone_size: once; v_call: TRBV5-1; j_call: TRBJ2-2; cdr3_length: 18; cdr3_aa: CASSLGTSVKLNTGELFF; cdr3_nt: TGCGCCAGCAGCTTGGGGACTAGCGTAAAACTTAACACCGGGGAGCTGTTTTTT
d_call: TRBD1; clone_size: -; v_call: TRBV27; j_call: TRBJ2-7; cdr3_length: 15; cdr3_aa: CASSPESDRVYEQYF; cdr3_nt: TGTGCCAGCAGTCCCGAATCGGACAGGGTCTACGAGCAGTACTTC
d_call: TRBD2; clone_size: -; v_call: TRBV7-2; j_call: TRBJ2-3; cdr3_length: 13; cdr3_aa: CASSHPGRDTQYF; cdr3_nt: TGTGCCAGCAGCCACCCCGGGAGGGATACGCAGTATTTT
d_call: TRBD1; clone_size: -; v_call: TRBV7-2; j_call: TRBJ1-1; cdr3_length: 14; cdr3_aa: CASSSRGRNTEAFF; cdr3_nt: TGTGCCAGCAGCAGCAGGGGGCGGAACACTGAAGCTTTCTTT
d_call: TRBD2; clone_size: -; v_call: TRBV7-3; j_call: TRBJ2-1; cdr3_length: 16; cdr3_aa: CASSPIASGRTDEQFF; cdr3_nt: TGTGCCAGCAGCCCAATTGCTAGCGGGAGGACGGATGAGCAGTTCTTC
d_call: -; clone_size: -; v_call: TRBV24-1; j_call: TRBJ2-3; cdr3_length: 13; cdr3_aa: CATSDPVTDTQYF; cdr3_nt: TGTGCCACCAGTGATCCCGTCACAGATACGCAGTATTTT
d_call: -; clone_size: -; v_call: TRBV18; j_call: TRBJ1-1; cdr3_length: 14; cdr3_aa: CASSPPAGVTEAFF; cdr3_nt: TGTGCCAGCTCACCGCCCGCAGGGGTCACTGAAGCTTTCTTT
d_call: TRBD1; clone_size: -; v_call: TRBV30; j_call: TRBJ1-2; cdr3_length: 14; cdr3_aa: CAWGTGGLNYGYTF; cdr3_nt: TGTGCCTGGGGCACAGGGGGCCTTAACTATGGCTACACCTTC
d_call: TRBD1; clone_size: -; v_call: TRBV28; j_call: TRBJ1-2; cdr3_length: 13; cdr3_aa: CASRVTGFNGYTF; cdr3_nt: TGTGCCAGCAGAGTGACAGGGTTTAATGGCTACACCTTC
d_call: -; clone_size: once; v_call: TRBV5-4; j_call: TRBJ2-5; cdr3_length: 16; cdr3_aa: CASSQPPTGTQETQYF; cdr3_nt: TGTGCCAGCAGCCAACCACCTACAGGAACACAAGAGACCCAGTACTTC
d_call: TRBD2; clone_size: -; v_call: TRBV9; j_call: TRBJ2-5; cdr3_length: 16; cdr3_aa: CASSVGSGRPGETQYF; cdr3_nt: TGTGCCAGCAGCGTAGGTAGCGGGAGACCCGGGGAGACCCAGTACTTC
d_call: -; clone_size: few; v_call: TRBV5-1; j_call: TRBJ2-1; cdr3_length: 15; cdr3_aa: CASRWVWDSYNEQFF; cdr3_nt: TGCGCCAGCAGGTGGGTGTGGGACTCTTACAATGAGCAGTTCTTC
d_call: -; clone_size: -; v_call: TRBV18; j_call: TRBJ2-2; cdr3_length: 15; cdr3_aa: CASSPTRGRAGELFF; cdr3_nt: TGTGCCAGCTCACCTACCAGGGGACGGGCCGGGGAGCTGTTTTTT
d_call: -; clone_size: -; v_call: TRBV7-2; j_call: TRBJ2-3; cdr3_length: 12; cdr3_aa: CASGISTDTQYF; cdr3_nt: TGTGCCAGCGGAATTAGCACAGATACGCAGTATTTT
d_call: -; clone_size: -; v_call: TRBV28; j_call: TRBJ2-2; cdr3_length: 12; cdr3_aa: CASSFNTGELFF; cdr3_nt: TGTGCCAGCAGTTTTAACACCGGGGAGCTGTTTTTT
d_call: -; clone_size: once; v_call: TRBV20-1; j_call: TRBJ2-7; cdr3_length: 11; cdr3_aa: CSAAGGFEQYF; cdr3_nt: TGCAGTGCGGCGGGTGGGTTCGAGCAGTACTTC
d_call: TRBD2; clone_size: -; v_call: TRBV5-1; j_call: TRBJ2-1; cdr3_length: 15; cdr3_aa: CASSLAVGRGNEQFF; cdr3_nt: TGCGCCAGCAGCTTGGCGGTCGGGAGGGGAAATGAGCAGTTCTTC
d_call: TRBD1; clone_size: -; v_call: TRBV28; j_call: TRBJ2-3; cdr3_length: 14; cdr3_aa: CASISGQGADTQYF; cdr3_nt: TGTGCCAGCATATCGGGACAGGGGGCAGATACGCAGTATTTT
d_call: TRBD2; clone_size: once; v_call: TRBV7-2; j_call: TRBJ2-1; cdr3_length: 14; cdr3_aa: CASSSGLEHNEQFF; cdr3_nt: TGTGCCAGCAGCTCTGGACTAGAACACAATGAGCAGTTCTTC
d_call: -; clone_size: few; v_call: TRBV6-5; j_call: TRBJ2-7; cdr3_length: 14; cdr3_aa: CASRTGTATYEQYF; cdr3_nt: TGTGCCAGCAGGACCGGGACGGCAACCTACGAGCAGTACTTC
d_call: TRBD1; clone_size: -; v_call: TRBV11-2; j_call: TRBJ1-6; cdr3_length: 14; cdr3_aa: CASSKTGGSSPLHF; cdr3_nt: TGTGCCAGCAGCAAGACAGGGGGAAGTTCACCCCTCCACTTT
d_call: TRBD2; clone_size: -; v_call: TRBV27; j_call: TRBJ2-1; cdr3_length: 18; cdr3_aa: CASIQESRLAGWYNEQFF; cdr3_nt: TGTGCCAGCATTCAAGAAAGTCGACTAGCGGGATGGTACAATGAGCAGTTCTTC
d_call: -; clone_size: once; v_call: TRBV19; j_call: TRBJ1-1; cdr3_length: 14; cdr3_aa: CASSTGTAAKEAFF; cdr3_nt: TGTGCCAGTAGTACCGGGACTGCCGCGAAGGAAGCTTTCTTT
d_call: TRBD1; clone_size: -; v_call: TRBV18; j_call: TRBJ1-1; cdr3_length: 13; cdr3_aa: CASSRTGGLGKTF; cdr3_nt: TGTGCCAGCTCTCGGACAGGGGGTCTCGGTAAGACCTTT
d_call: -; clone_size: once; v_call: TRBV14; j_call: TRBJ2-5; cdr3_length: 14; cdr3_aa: CASSKARLQETQYF; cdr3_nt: TGTGCCAGCAGTAAGGCCCGGCTGCAAGAGACCCAGTACTTC
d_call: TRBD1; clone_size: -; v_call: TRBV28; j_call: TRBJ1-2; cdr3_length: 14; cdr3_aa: CASSPSDRDYGYTF; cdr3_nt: TGTGCCAGCAGTCCTAGTGACAGGGACTATGGCTACACCTTC